The rows below give T cell receptor beta chains drawn from one sample of a study of control samples from healthy donors and cancer patients. Assay: immunoSEQ multiplex PCR; the TCRdb copy retains only in-frame clones and omits some. In the table there are some 100,000 clones, 70% to 90% of which are singletons. Input material: blood. These receptor sequences come from a woman in her forties or fifties in good health. Each CDR3 is given without its conserved first and last residue.

CDR3 length: 13
J gene: TRBJ1-5
V gene: TRBV28
CDR3 protein: ASSPLGRGNQPQH

CDR3 length: 13
J gene: TRBJ2-7
V gene: TRBV14
CDR3 protein: ASSPLRQGAYEQY

CDR3 length: 12
J gene: TRBJ2-7
V gene: TRBV27
CDR3 protein: ASSLVGPTSEQY

CDR3 length: 15
J gene: TRBJ2-1
V gene: TRBV4-3
CDR3 protein: ASSQGRRGGGGHEQF

CDR3 length: 12
J gene: TRBJ1-2
V gene: TRBV7-9
CDR3 protein: ASSRRTGSYGYT

CDR3 length: 11
J gene: TRBJ1-1
V gene: TRBV5-1
CDR3 protein: ASSRAGGTEAF

CDR3 length: 11
J gene: TRBJ1-5
V gene: TRBV28
CDR3 protein: ASREGAPQPQH

CDR3 length: 13
J gene: TRBJ1-1
V gene: TRBV6-5
CDR3 protein: ASSLLGRRNTEAF

CDR3 length: 14
J gene: TRBJ1-1
V gene: TRBV5-4
CDR3 protein: ASSLELPGPNTEAF

CDR3 length: 13
J gene: TRBJ1-1
V gene: TRBV7-2
CDR3 protein: ASSLAAGAQTEAF

CDR3 length: 15
J gene: TRBJ2-1
V gene: TRBV14
CDR3 protein: ASSQRGLAGIYNEQF

CDR3 length: 13
J gene: TRBJ2-2
V gene: TRBV6-5
CDR3 protein: ASTQAGEVTGELF

CDR3 length: 12
J gene: TRBJ1-1
V gene: TRBV28
CDR3 protein: ASSFSLGGTEAF

CDR3 length: 16
J gene: TRBJ1-6
V gene: TRBV4-1
CDR3 protein: ASSQESGRGTLNSPLH

CDR3 length: 9
J gene: TRBJ1-2
V gene: TRBV28
CDR3 protein: ASRTSYGYT

CDR3 length: 12
J gene: TRBJ1-1
V gene: TRBV4-2
CDR3 protein: ASSQDGGNTEAF

CDR3 length: 15
J gene: TRBJ1-2
V gene: TRBV19
CDR3 protein: ASSGSRQLQANYGYT

CDR3 length: 9
J gene: TRBJ1-2
V gene: TRBV3-1/TRBV3-2
CDR3 protein: ASSQENGYT

CDR3 length: 14
J gene: TRBJ2-3
V gene: TRBV5-1
CDR3 protein: ATTSGSSTATDTQY

CDR3 length: 13
J gene: TRBJ1-1
V gene: TRBV7-2
CDR3 protein: ASSFIRVTNTEAF

CDR3 length: 14
J gene: TRBJ2-3
V gene: TRBV3-1/TRBV3-2
CDR3 protein: ASSPLAGGPTDTQY

CDR3 length: 14
J gene: TRBJ1-3
V gene: TRBV18
CDR3 protein: ASSPPGQGGGNTIY

CDR3 length: 12
J gene: TRBJ1-5
V gene: TRBV3-1/TRBV3-2
CDR3 protein: ASSQAGSNQPQH

CDR3 length: 14
J gene: TRBJ2-6
V gene: TRBV28
CDR3 protein: ASSSQGAGGANVLT

CDR3 length: 15
J gene: TRBJ1-2
V gene: TRBV4-3
CDR3 protein: ASSQDFNRQGSYGYT

CDR3 length: 13
J gene: TRBJ1-2
V gene: TRBV3-1/TRBV3-2
CDR3 protein: ASSPRDGFNYGYT

CDR3 length: 13
J gene: TRBJ2-1
V gene: TRBV7-2
CDR3 protein: ASSLERSSYNEQF

CDR3 length: 11
J gene: TRBJ1-1
V gene: TRBV28
CDR3 protein: ASREQGRTEAF

CDR3 length: 11
J gene: TRBJ2-5
V gene: TRBV5-1
CDR3 protein: ASSFGSQETQY

CDR3 length: 12
J gene: TRBJ1-2
V gene: TRBV19
CDR3 protein: ASATGPANYGYT

CDR3 length: 13
J gene: TRBJ2-3
V gene: TRBV19
CDR3 protein: ASSKEAGGRYTQY

CDR3 length: 13
J gene: TRBJ2-1
V gene: TRBV2
CDR3 protein: ASRAGTSENNEQF

CDR3 length: 15
J gene: TRBJ2-1
V gene: TRBV12-5
CDR3 protein: ASGLVTEQLAGDEQF

CDR3 length: 11
J gene: TRBJ1-2
V gene: TRBV29-1
CDR3 protein: SVGHESNYGYT

CDR3 length: 12
J gene: TRBJ1-6
V gene: TRBV27
CDR3 protein: ASMKPGPSRPLH

CDR3 length: 13
J gene: TRBJ1-5
V gene: TRBV7-2
CDR3 protein: ASSFTGYSNQPQH

CDR3 length: 13
J gene: TRBJ2-1
V gene: TRBV18
CDR3 protein: ASSPGLAGISEQF

CDR3 length: 12
J gene: TRBJ2-7
V gene: TRBV10-3
CDR3 protein: AISERGASYEQY

CDR3 length: 12
J gene: TRBJ2-7
V gene: TRBV10-3
CDR3 protein: AIRETGAKYEQY

CDR3 length: 13
J gene: TRBJ2-7
V gene: TRBV7-2
CDR3 protein: ASSLVGGRGYEQY

CDR3 length: 14
J gene: TRBJ2-5
V gene: TRBV11-2
CDR3 protein: ASTLGLAVYQETQY

CDR3 length: 17
J gene: TRBJ2-1
V gene: TRBV7-3
CDR3 protein: ASSPHPRAGTGQTNEQF

CDR3 length: 13
J gene: TRBJ2-3
V gene: TRBV5-8
CDR3 protein: ASSLGWQTGDTQY

CDR3 length: 14
J gene: TRBJ2-5
V gene: TRBV7-2
CDR3 protein: ASSLGLAGWRETQY

CDR3 length: 9
J gene: TRBJ2-5
V gene: TRBV6-2/TRBV6-3
CDR3 protein: ASSYGETQY

CDR3 length: 13
J gene: TRBJ2-3
V gene: TRBV10-3
CDR3 protein: AIETGGTHTDTQY

CDR3 length: 11
J gene: TRBJ2-7
V gene: TRBV4-2
CDR3 protein: ASSHSGPYEQY

CDR3 length: 12
J gene: TRBJ2-3
V gene: TRBV3-1/TRBV3-2
CDR3 protein: ASSFSRGTDTQY

CDR3 length: 15
J gene: TRBJ1-1
V gene: TRBV15
CDR3 protein: ATSRDRSGHKDTEAF

CDR3 length: 14
J gene: TRBJ1-3
V gene: TRBV14
CDR3 protein: ASSLRRGQGGNTIY

CDR3 length: 13
J gene: TRBJ2-4
V gene: TRBV11-3
CDR3 protein: ASSLDPGGQDIQY

CDR3 length: 12
J gene: TRBJ2-5
V gene: TRBV7-2
CDR3 protein: ASSFSWVSGAQY

CDR3 length: 9
J gene: TRBJ2-7
V gene: TRBV5-6
CDR3 protein: ASSRSYEQY

CDR3 length: 11
J gene: TRBJ1-2
V gene: TRBV18
CDR3 protein: ASSRDLSDGYT

CDR3 length: 11
J gene: TRBJ1-2
V gene: TRBV12-3/TRBV12-4
CDR3 protein: ASSEQGARGYT

CDR3 length: 13
J gene: TRBJ1-5
V gene: TRBV6-6
CDR3 protein: ASSYSGTGDQPQH

CDR3 length: 11
J gene: TRBJ2-1
V gene: TRBV19
CDR3 protein: ATGRRISNEQF

CDR3 length: 14
J gene: TRBJ2-5
V gene: TRBV10-3
CDR3 protein: AISESTSGAQETQY